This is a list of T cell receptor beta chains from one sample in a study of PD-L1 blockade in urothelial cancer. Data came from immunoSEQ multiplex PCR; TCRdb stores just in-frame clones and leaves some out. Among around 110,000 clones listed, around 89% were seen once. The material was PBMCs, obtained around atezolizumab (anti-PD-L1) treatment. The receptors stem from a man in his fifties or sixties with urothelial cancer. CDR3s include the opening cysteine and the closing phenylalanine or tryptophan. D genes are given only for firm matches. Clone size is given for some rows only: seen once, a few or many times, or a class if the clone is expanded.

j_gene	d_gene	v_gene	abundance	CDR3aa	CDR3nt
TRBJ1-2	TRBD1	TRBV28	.	CALSSGTGGYGYTF	TGTGCCCTATCTAGCGGGACAGGGGGCTATGGCTACACCTTC
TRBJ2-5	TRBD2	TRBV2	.	CASSDGLAGGQFKETQYF	TGTGCCAGCAGTGACGGACTAGCGGGGGGGCAGTTTAAAGAGACCCAGTACTTC
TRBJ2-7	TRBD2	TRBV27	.	CASSIVSGRAHEQYF	TGTGCCAGCAGCATAGTCAGCGGGAGGGCCCACGAGCAGTACTTC
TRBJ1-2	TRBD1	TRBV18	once	CASSPGTGVRGYTF	TGTGCCAGCTCACCGGGGACAGGGGTTCGGGGCTACACCTTC
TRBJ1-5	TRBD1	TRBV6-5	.	CASSTGTGDNQPQHF	TGTGCCAGCAGTACCGGGACAGGGGACAATCAGCCCCAGCATTTT
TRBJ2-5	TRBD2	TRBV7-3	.	CASSLRPRERQETQYF	TGTGCCAGCAGCTTAAGACCGCGGGAGAGGCAGGAGACCCAGTACTTC
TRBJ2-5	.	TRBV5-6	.	CASSLGQIQETQYF	TGTGCCAGCAGCTTGGGACAAATCCAAGAGACCCAGTACTTC
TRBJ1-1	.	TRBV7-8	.	CASSLLEQGLEAFF	TGTGCCAGCAGCTTATTGGAACAGGGCCTTGAAGCTTTCTTT
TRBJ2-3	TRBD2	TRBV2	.	CASSSSWGGVDTQYF	TGTGCCAGCAGTTCCTCGTGGGGGGGGGTAGATACGCAGTATTTT
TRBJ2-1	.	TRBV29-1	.	CSVATGPSEQFF	TGCAGCGTGGCGACAGGCCCTAGTGAGCAGTTCTTC
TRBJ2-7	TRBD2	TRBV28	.	CASSLLIGTSGGEEQYF	TGTGCCAGCAGTTTACTAATCGGTACTAGCGGGGGGGAGGAGCAGTACTTC
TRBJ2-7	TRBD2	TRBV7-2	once	CASSLTGGSLVGDEQYF	TGTGCCAGCAGCTTGACGGGAGGGAGCCTAGTCGGGGACGAGCAGTACTTC
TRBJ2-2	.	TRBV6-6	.	CASSKHFNTGELFF	TGTGCCAGCAGTAAGCACTTCAACACCGGGGAGCTGTTTTTT
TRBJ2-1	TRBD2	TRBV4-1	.	CASRASGPYNEQFF	TGCGCCAGCAGGGCTAGCGGGCCCTACAATGAGCAGTTCTTC
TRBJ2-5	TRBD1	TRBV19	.	CASSTRQGARETQYF	TGTGCCAGTAGTACCCGACAGGGGGCGAGAGAGACCCAGTACTTC
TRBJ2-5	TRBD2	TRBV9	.	CASSPLGGLAGRETQYF	TGTGCCAGCAGCCCTTTAGGGGGACTAGCGGGAAGGGAGACCCAGTACTTC
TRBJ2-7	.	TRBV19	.	CASSSGERQYF	TGTGCCAGTAGTAGCGGAGAGCGGCAGTACTTC
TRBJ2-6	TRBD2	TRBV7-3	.	CASSFRREGTYSGANVLTF	TGTGCCAGCAGCTTCAGGCGGGAGGGGACGTACTCTGGGGCCAACGTCCTGACTTTC
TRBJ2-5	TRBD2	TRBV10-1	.	CASSQGLAYQETQYF	TGCGCCAGCAGTCAGGGACTAGCGTACCAAGAGACCCAGTACTTC
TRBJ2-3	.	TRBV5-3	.	CARSLYYQGPPAGTDTQYF	TGTGCCAGAAGCTTGTATTACCAGGGGCCCCCCGCCGGCACAGATACGCAGTATTTT
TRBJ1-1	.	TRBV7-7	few	CASSLAMNTEAFF	TGTGCCAGCAGCTTAGCTATGAACACTGAAGCTTTCTTT
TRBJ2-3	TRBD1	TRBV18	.	CASSRLTGGTDTQYF	TGTGCCAGCTCACGGCTTACAGGGGGCACAGATACGCAGTATTTT
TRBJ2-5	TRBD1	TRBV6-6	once	CASSYGGTGPQETQYF	TGTGCCAGCAGTTACGGGGGGACAGGGCCTCAAGAGACCCAGTACTTC
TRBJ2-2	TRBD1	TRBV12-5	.	CASGLISFEGQGETGELFF	TGTGCTAGTGGTTTGATCTCTTTCGAGGGGCAGGGGGAAACCGGGGAGCTGTTTTTT
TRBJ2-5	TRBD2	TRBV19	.	CASSPRLAGVQETQYF	TGTGCCAGTAGTCCGAGACTAGCGGGGGTGCAAGAGACCCAGTACTTC
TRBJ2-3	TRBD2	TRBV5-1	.	CASSNGLAESTDTQYF	TGCGCCAGCAGTAACGGACTAGCGGAGAGCACAGATACGCAGTATTTT
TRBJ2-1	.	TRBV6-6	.	CASKSIQGSYNEQFF	TGTGCCAGCAAATCGATACAGGGTTCCTACAATGAGCAGTTCTTC
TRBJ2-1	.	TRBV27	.	CASNTGYNEQFF	TGTGCCAGCAATACAGGGTACAATGAGCAGTTCTTC
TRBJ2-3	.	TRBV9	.	CASSRSDRTDTQYF	TGTGCCAGCAGCAGGAGCGATCGCACAGATACGCAGTATTTT
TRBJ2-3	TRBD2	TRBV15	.	CATSSPLAASTDTQYF	TGTGCCACCAGCAGCCCTCTAGCGGCCAGCACAGATACGCAGTATTTT
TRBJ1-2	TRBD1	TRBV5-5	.	CASSRDRGLVGYTF	TGTGCCAGCAGCCGGGACAGGGGGCTCGTTGGCTACACCTTC
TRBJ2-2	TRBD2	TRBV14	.	CASSQVLVGGGNTGELFF	TGTGCCAGCAGCCAAGTTTTAGTTGGCGGGGGGAACACCGGGGAGCTGTTTTTT
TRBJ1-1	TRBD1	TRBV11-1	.	CASSPGQGWGTEAFF	TGTGCCAGCAGCCCCGGACAGGGATGGGGCACTGAAGCTTTCTTT
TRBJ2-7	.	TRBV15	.	CATSRDSKHEQYF	TGTGCCACCAGCAGAGATTCTAAGCACGAGCAGTACTTC
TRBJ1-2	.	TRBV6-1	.	CASRQGHYGYTF	TGTGCCAGCCGGCAGGGTCACTATGGCTACACCTTC
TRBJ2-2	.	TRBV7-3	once	CASSLFQAGTGELFF	TGTGCCAGCAGCTTATTTCAGGCGGGAACCGGGGAGCTGTTTTTT
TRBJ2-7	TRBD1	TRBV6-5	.	CASSYSRDSSYEQYF	TGTGCCAGCAGTTACTCGAGGGACAGCTCCTACGAGCAGTACTTC
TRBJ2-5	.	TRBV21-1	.	CASSKEELAGLRETQYF	TGTGCCAGCAGCAAAGAGGAGCTAGCGGGTTTGCGAGAGACCCAGTACTTC
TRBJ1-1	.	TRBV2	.	CASWGDGQYTEAFF	TGTGCCAGCTGGGGAGATGGACAGTACACTGAAGCTTTCTTT
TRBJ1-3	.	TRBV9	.	CASSVDSRNTIYF	TGTGCCAGCAGCGTAGACTCTCGAAACACCATATATTTT
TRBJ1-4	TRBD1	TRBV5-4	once	CASSLNRGNEKLFF	TGTGCCAGCAGCTTGAACAGGGGGAATGAAAAACTGTTTTTT
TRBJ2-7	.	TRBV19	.	CASKLTSSSYEQYF	TGTGCCAGTAAACTGACTAGTTCATCCTACGAGCAGTACTTC
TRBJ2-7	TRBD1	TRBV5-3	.	CARSDGQGRSYEQYF	TGTGCCAGAAGCGATGGACAGGGAAGGTCCTACGAGCAGTACTTC
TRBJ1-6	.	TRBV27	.	CASSPRGSYNSPLHF	TGTGCCAGCAGTCCCAGGGGATCCTATAATTCACCCCTCCACTTT